This is a list of T cell receptor beta chains from one sample in a study of blood T cell repertoires in COVID-19. Profiled with immunoSEQ multiplex PCR; TCRdb holds only in-frame clones, not every one. The sample contains more than 150,000 clones, less than 80% of which appear only once. What was sequenced was peripheral blood. The receptors derive from a man aged 50-60 years who had recovered from COVID-19. The CDR3 runs from the conserved cysteine through the conserved F or W. The D gene is left open where the match is weak. Not all rows give a size; the values are once, few, many and, for expanded clones, a class.

d_call clone_size j_call v_call cdr3_nt cdr3_aa
TRBD2 once TRBJ2-7 TRBV7-2 TGTGCCAGCAGCGTTTCGGGACTAGCGGGAGACGAGCAGTACTTC CASSVSGLAGDEQYF
TRBD2 . TRBJ2-1 TRBV7-8 TGTGCCAGCAGCCCAGAACTAGCGGGAGGCTATGAGCAGTTCTTC CASSPELAGGYEQFF
TRBD2 . TRBJ2-1 TRBV30 TGTGCCTGGAGTGTTAGCGGGAGGTACTACAATGAGCAGTTCTTC CAWSVSGRYYNEQFF
. . TRBJ1-1 TRBV5-1 TGCGCCAGCAGCTTGGAACCACAGAACACTGAAGCTTTCTTT CASSLEPQNTEAFF
. . TRBJ1-4 TRBV18 TGTGCCAGCTCGTTCACTTCGCGGCCCTTTGCAACTAATGAAAAACTGTTTTTT CASSFTSRPFATNEKLFF
TRBD2 once TRBJ2-1 TRBV7-2 TGTGCCAGCAGCCGGCAGCTGATGACCGGGACTAGCCATGAGCAGTTCTTC CASSRQLMTGTSHEQFF
. . TRBJ1-4 TRBV29-1 TGCAGCACCCAACAGGGCCTGAATGAAAAACTGTTTTTT CSTQQGLNEKLFF
TRBD1 once TRBJ1-2 TRBV7-3 TGTGCCAGCAGCTTAATGGGACAGCCTTTCTATGGCTACACCTTC CASSLMGQPFYGYTF
. . TRBJ1-2 TRBV5-6 TGTGCCAGCAGCTTGGCAGGGTATGCCTATGGCTACACCTTC CASSLAGYAYGYTF
TRBD1 . TRBJ1-6 TRBV10-1 TGCGCCAGCGAGGGACAGGTGAATTCACCCCTCCACTTT CASEGQVNSPLHF
TRBD2 . TRBJ2-5 TRBV11-2 TGTGCCAGCAGCTATGGGACTAGCGGCCAAGAGACCCAGTACTTC CASSYGTSGQETQYF
. . TRBJ2-5 TRBV19 TGTGCCAGTAGTATAGAATCGGATCCGGGGACTTTGGGGACCCAGTACTTC CASSIESDPGTLGTQYF
. . TRBJ1-2 TRBV29-1 TGCAGCGTTGGAGTTGGGGAGCGCTACACCTTC CSVGVGERYTF
TRBD2 . TRBJ2-7 TRBV7-2 TGTGCCAGCAGCTTAGCTTCGCGGGAGGGCCTGCGGGGCGAGCAGTACTTC CASSLASREGLRGEQYF
. . TRBJ1-2 TRBV30 TGTGCCTGGAGTGTATCCGGGTATGGCTACACCTTC CAWSVSGYGYTF
. . TRBJ1-5 TRBV27 TGTGCCAGCAGTTTATCGACATATAGCAATCAGCCCCAGCATTTT CASSLSTYSNQPQHF
TRBD1 . TRBJ1-3 TRBV25-1 TGTGCCAGCAGTGAACGGGGGACAGGCATCACGGGAAACACCATATATTTT CASSERGTGITGNTIYF
TRBD2 . TRBJ2-7 TRBV5-6 TGTGCCAGCAGCTTGGGACTAGCGGGAGTCTATAGCGAGCAGTACTTC CASSLGLAGVYSEQYF